This entry describes one T cell receptor beta chain. Here immunoSEQ multiplex PCR was the method, and the copy in TCRdb shows in-frame clones only, minus some. This sample has 550,000 to 800,000 clones, with around two thirds found just once. The sample is drawn from a study of shared clonotypes between healthy human individuals. V was clipped by 2 bases and J by 1 base, with 6 bases between them. This CDR3 has 12 residues. Germline V gives CDR1 GTSNPN, CDR2 SVGIG (reference sequence). The V and J genes are TRBV30 and TRBJ2-7; no reliable D call. The sample taken for sequencing was memory CD4+ T cells sorted from blood. Subset defined: CD45RA-negative fraction. The source of this sequence is a woman aged 25 to 39 in good health. The DNA for the CDR3 is TGTGCCTGGAGTCACGGATCCTACGAGCAGTACTTC. Protein sequence: CAWSHGSYEQYF.